A single sample gave rise to the 15 T cell receptor beta chains below, sequenced in a study of regulatory T cells in long-lasting Graves disease (dated by TCRdb to 2020 to 2022). Taken with the paper, the label for time point translates to: persistent/refractory GD, antithyroid drugs over 5 years with positive TRAb. RNA was extracted from PBMCs in TRIzol for both TCR sequencing and RNA sequencing. Library prep was done by multiplex PCR. The run used an Illumina HiSeq 4000. iRepertoire HTBI primers and Arm-PCR amplification of CDR3 regions were used to construct TCR beta libraries. TCRdb handled the public reads itself, with Q25 trimming in fastp and clone calling in MiXCR, and kept productive beta chains. Here each entry gathers all rows of one CDR3 protein and keeps the most common genes and DNA. The sample has some 470,000 distinct CDR3 sequences on record, about a fifth of them singletons. Less than 9% of the sample belongs to the ten largest clones.

Sequencing used peripheral blood mononuclear cells (PBMCs), obtained when the disease was refractory, from a patient treated with antithyroid drugs. The receptors come from a female donor with Graves disease.

V is TRBV20-1 and J is TRBJ2-5; 9 bases fit TRBD1. Germline V gene lookup returns CDR1 DFQATT and CDR2 SNEGSKA (reference sequence). The CDR3 has 15 amino acids. J was trimmed by 3 bases and V by 1 base; bases with no gene match: 6. The CDR3 sequence is CSARAPGQGKETQYF. CDR3 in DNA: TGCAGTGCTAGAGCACCGGGACAGGGTAAAGAGACCCAGTACTTC.

This clonotype was seen a handful of times. V and J are TRBV7-2 and TRBJ1-2; D is ambiguous. The CDR3 extends over 14 amino acids. V lost 1 base and J lost 2, with 8 bases in between. Germline V gene sequence: CDR1 SGHTA, CDR2 FQGNSA. This CDR3 reads CASSLEVGNYGYTF. The CDR3 coding sequence is TGTGCCAGCAGCTTAGAGGTGGGGAACTATGGCTACACCTTC.

The table lists this clonotype with many counts. V is TRBV6-1 and J is TRBJ2-5, with 9 bases identical to TRBD2. This CDR3 comprises 14 residues. With V trimmed by 8 bases and J by 4 bases, 8 bases remained unmatched. Germline assignment: CDR1 MNHNS and CDR2 SASEGT. As DNA, the CDR3 is TGTGCCAGCGGGCGGGAGGGCTGGATAGAGACCCAGTACTTC. It encodes CASGREGWIETQYF.

Many counts were recorded for this clonotype. The chain uses TRBV15 and TRBJ1-1; no reliable D call. Germline V CDR1 and CDR2: LNHNV, YYDKDF (reference sequence). The CDR3 runs to 15 residues. With 9 bases removed from V and 1 base from J, the gap between germline ends came to 18 bases. CDR3 protein: CATTLGFGPNTEAFF. CDR3 sequence (DNA): TGTGCCACTACACTCGGTTTCGGGCCGAACACTGAAGCTTTCTTT.

This clonotype was recorded at least ten times. The chain has TRBV3-1 and TRBJ2-5; 13 bases are a match to TRBD2. Germline lookup yields CDR1 LGHDT and CDR2 YNNKEL (reference sequence). Trimming at V came to 4 bases and at J to 5 bases, leaving 4 bases not matched to a gene. The CDR3 spans 15 residues. The CDR3 coding sequence is TGTGCCAGCAGCCCTGGGACTAGCGGGGTGGAGACCCAGTACTTC. Translated: CASSPGTSGVETQYF.

The rearrangement joins TRBV7-6 to TRBJ2-7; 7 bases are a match to TRBD1. This CDR3 is 16 amino acids long. Losses at the gene ends were 4 bases for V and 5 bases for J; bases not matched to a gene: 14. CDR1 and CDR2 from the germline V gene are SGHVS and FNYEAQ. The CDR3 is CASSSTGVGRGHEQYF. The CDR3 region has the DNA TGTGCCAGCAGCTCAACAGGGGTAGGGAGAGGGCACGAGCAGTACTTC.

The J gene is TRBJ2-2, the V gene TRBV20-1; D possibly corresponds to TRBD2 (6 bases). Per germline, CDR1 DFQATT and CDR2 SNEGSKA (reference sequence). V was trimmed by 0 bases and J by 2 bases, leaving 13 bases between them. The CDR3 extends over 16 amino acids. CDR3 nucleotides: TGCAGTGCTAGAGATTTCGCGGGGAAAAACACCGGGGAGCTGTTTTTT. Its protein product is CSARDFAGKNTGELFF.

V and J are TRBV19 and TRBJ1-1, with a tentative D call TRBD1 (5 bases). The V end lost 11 bases, the J end lost 4 bases, and 17 bases lay between the germline ends. CDR3 size: 13 residues. Germline values: CDR1 LNHDA, CDR2 SQIVND (reference sequence). The CDR3 coding sequence is TGTGCCGCCCGGGACCAGGGCGTCACTGAAGCTTTCTTT. As protein: CAARDQGVTEAFF.

The J gene is TRBJ2-5, the V gene TRBV20-1, with unresolved D. CDR1 and CDR2 (germline): DFQATT, SNEGSKA (reference sequence). CDR3 size: 11 residues. Trimming stripped 0 bases from V and 4 bases from J, with 3 bases between. The CDR3 sequence: CSARDPETQYF. The CDR3 DNA is TGCAGTGCTAGAGATCCAGAGACCCAGTACTTC.

This clonotype was observed at least ten times. The chain links TRBV2 to TRBJ1-3; unclear D gene. The CDR3 contains 13 residues. Germline V gene sequence: CDR1 SNHLY, CDR2 FYNNEI. Trimming stripped 0 bases from V and 6 bases from J, with 6 bases between. The CDR3 sequence is CASSEATKNTIYF. The DNA for the CDR3 is TGTGCCAGCAGTGAAGCGACTAAAAACACCATATATTTT.

The rearrangement uses TRBV5-1 and TRBJ1-1; the D gene is possibly TRBD1 (5 bases). The germline V gene has CDR1 SGHRS and CDR2 YFSETQ. V shed 3 bases and J shed 3 bases, with 18 bases lying between them. The CDR3 runs to 16 residues. The CDR3 is CASSWGGTLSDTEAFF. CDR3 DNA: TGCGCCAGCAGCTGGGGGGGGACCCTTTCGGACACTGAAGCTTTCTTT.

V and J are TRBV6-1 and TRBJ1-2; possible D gene TRBD1, 5 bases. CDR1 is MNHNS and CDR2 is SASEGT in the germline V gene. Trimming shortened V by 10 bases and J by 8 bases, and 29 bases separated the two germline ends. The CDR3 sequence is 16 residues long. The CDR3, as DNA: TGTGCCACCCACGGACCGGGGACGGAGGTCCCCCCCGGCTACACCTTC. It yields the protein CATHGPGTEVPPGYTF.

This clonotype was picked up a small number of times. This rearrangement joins TRBV6-5 to TRBJ1-1; no clear D. The CDR3 is 16 amino acids. V lost 2 bases and J 0 bases, leaving 13 bases between the germline ends. The germline V gene has CDR1 MNHEY and CDR2 SVGAGI. The CDR3 region is CASSYPDLPMNTEAFF. The CDR3 DNA reads as TGTGCCAGCAGTTACCCGGACCTGCCTATGAACACTGAAGCTTTCTTT.

This rearrangement joins TRBV7-2 to TRBJ1-5; D is ambiguous. The germline CDR1 and CDR2 sequences are SGHTA and FQGNSA. The CDR3 spans 14 residues. Between the trimmed V and J ends, which lost 2 bases and 3 bases, there was a span of 8 bases. CDR3 in amino acids: CASSLREFNQPQHF. The CDR3 bases are TGTGCCAGCAGCTTAAGAGAGTTCAATCAGCCCCAGCATTTT.

This clonotype was detected only a few times. The chain uses TRBV5-1 and TRBJ2-2, with D perhaps TRBD1 or TRBD2 (5 bases each). CDR1 is SGHRS, CDR2 YFSETQ, per germline. The germline V and J ends were trimmed by 7 bases and 0 bases, with 16 bases remaining between them. The CDR3 is made up of 16 amino acids. CDR3 bases: TGCGCCAGCGGGACCCTGGGGAGTACGAACACCGGGGAGCTGTTTTTT. Translating it yields CASGTLGSTNTGELFF.